A single sample is the source of the 8 T cell receptor beta chains below, sequenced in a study of blood T cell repertoires in COVID-19. Assay: immunoSEQ multiplex PCR; the TCRdb copy retains only in-frame clones and omits some. Of roughly 160,000 clones in the sample, roughly 78% were seen once. Sequenced: PBMCs or T cells enriched from blood (not recorded which). Receptors were obtained from a woman between 65 and 79 years old in a cohort exposed to, infected with or recovered from COVID-19 (not recorded which).

J is TRBJ2-7 and V is TRBV7-3; D is perhaps TRBD2 (6 bases). The germline CDR1 and CDR2 sequences are SGHTA and FQGTGA. Deletions cut 4 bases from V and 1 base from J, with 17 bases between. CDR3 length: 16 residues. The CDR3 loop is CASSSPLRGDSYEQYF. The CDR3 DNA reads as TGTGCCAGCAGCTCCCCCCTGCGCGGGGATTCCTACGAGCAGTACTTC.

V and J are TRBV28 and TRBJ1-2, with D possibly being TRBD1 (6 bases). CDR1 MDHEN and CDR2 SYDVKM come from the germline V gene. The V end was cut by 8 bases, the J end by 8 bases, with 15 bases between. There are 12 residues in the CDR3. The CDR3: CASAGVSWGYTF. Written as DNA, the CDR3 is TGTGCCAGCGCAGGGGTATCCTGGGGCTACACCTTC.

This chain uses TRBV6-5 with TRBJ1-2; no clear D gene. V lost 6 bases to trimming and J lost 7 bases, with 18 bases between them. Germline values: CDR1 MNHEY, CDR2 SVGAGI. The CDR3 loop spans 14 amino acids. The CDR3 DNA follows: TGTGCCAGCAGGACCTCGATCGGTCCGGGTGGCTACACCTTC. Its translation: CASRTSIGPGGYTF.

V gene TRBV7-9 combines with J gene TRBJ2-1, with 7 bases fitting TRBD2. J lost 4 bases, V lost 5 bases, and 17 bases had no gene match. The length of the CDR3 is 18 residues. From germline, CDR1 is SEHNR and CDR2 FQNEAQ (reference sequence). CDR3 nucleotide sequence: TGTGCCAGCAGCCTTTACGGACGGGGGAGGGGTCAATACAATGAGCAGTTCTTC. Translated: CASSLYGRGRGQYNEQFF.

V and J are TRBV11-2 and TRBJ2-7; 11 bases agree with TRBD2. CDR3 length equals 15 residues. V was clipped by 7 bases and J by 3 bases; unmatched bases: 8. CDR1 SGHAT and CDR2 FQNNGV come from the germline V gene. The CDR3 region has the DNA TGTGCCAGCAACGTAGCGGGAGGGCCGGGCTACGAGCAGTACTTC. Translating it yields CASNVAGGPGYEQYF.

The chain employs TRBV10-2 and TRBJ1-5, with D perhaps matching TRBD1 (6 bases). Per the germline V gene, CDR1 is WSHSY and CDR2 is SAAADI. The germline V and J ends were trimmed by 10 bases and 3 bases, with 13 bases remaining between them. The CDR3 has 13 amino acids. CDR3 loop: CATRDNVNQPQHF. The CDR3 region has the DNA TGCGCCACCCGGGACAACGTCAATCAGCCCCAGCATTTT.

V is TRBV5-4 and J is TRBJ2-4; 7 nucleotides match TRBD1. V lost 0 bases and J lost 9; bases outside the gene matches: 3. The CDR3 runs 13 residues. Germline V CDR1 and CDR2: SGHNT, YYREEE (reference sequence). CDR3 bases: TGTGCCAGCAGCTTGGGGGACAGTAGCATTCAGTACTTC. Its protein product is CASSLGDSSIQYF.

This chain links TRBV12-3 or TRBV12-4 with TRBJ1-1; 7 bases map to TRBD1. The CDR3 runs 13 residues. J lost 4 bases, V lost 7 bases, and 6 bases had no gene match. The CDR3, as DNA: TGTGCCAGCACGGGACAGCTTGGCACTGAAGCTTTCTTT. This codes for CASTGQLGTEAFF.